This T cell receptor beta chain was sequenced during a study of CD8+ T cells in alopecia areata. The wider study: Dosing with tofacitinib proceeded for 6 to 18 months, followed by 6 months off drug. Whole-study results and caveats: With one nonresponder, baseline CD8+ expansion's link to response remains uncertain.

RNA was isolated and reverse transcribed to cDNA, the sequencing template. The table came from immunoSEQ multiplex PCR; TCRdb's copy has only in-frame clones and leaves some out. The sample lists approximately 160,000 clones, 55% to 75% seen once, with 14% in the top ten. This CDR3 region has 13 residues. V lost 6 bases, J lost 0 bases, and 9 bases lay in between. The germline CDR1 and CDR2 sequences are MNHNY and SVGAGI (reference sequence). Treatment specified: oral pan-JAK inhibitor, 5-10 mg twice daily. As concerns this clone: The target antigen is unknown.

V gene TRBV6-6 combines with J gene TRBJ2-7; D perhaps matches TRBD2 (5 bases). This receptor was obtained from a human donor with alopecia areata. Sequenced here: CD4+ T cells sorted from blood, sampled at week 24, from a patient treated with tofacitinib. CDR3 in amino acids: CASSPGSSYEQYF. Here the CDR3 DNA reads TGTGCCAGCAGCCCGGGGAGCTCCTACGAGCAGTACTTC.